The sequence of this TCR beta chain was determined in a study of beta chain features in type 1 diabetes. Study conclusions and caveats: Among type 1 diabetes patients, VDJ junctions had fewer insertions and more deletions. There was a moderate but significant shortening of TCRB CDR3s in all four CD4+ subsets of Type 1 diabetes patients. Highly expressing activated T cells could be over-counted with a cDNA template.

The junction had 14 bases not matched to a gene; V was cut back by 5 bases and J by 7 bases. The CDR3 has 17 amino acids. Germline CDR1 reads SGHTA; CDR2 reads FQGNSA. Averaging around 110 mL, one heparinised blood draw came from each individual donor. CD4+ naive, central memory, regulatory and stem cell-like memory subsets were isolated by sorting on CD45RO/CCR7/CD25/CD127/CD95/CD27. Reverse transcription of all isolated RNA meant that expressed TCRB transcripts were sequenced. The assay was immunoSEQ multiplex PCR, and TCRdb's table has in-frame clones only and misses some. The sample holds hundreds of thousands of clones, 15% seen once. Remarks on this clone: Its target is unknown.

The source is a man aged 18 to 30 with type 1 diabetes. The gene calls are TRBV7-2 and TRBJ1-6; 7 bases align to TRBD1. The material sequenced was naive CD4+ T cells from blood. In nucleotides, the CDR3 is TGTGCCAGCAGCACGTTTTGGGACAGAACATACAATTCACCCCTCCACTTT. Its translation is CASSTFWDRTYNSPLHF.